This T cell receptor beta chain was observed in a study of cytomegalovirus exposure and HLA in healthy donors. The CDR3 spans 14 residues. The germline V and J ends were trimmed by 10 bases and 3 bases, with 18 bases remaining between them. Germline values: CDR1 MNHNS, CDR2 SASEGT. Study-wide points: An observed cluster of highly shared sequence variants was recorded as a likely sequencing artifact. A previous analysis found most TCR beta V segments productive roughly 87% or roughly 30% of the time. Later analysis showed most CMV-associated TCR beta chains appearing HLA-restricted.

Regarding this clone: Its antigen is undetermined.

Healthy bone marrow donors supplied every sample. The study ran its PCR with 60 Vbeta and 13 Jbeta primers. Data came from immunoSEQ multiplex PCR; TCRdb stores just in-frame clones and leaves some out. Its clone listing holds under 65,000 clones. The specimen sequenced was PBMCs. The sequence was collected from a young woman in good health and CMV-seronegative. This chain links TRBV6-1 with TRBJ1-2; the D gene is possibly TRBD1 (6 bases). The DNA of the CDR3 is TGTGCCACCGCCTCAGTCGCAGGGGACTATGGCTACACCTTC. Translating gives CATASVAGDYGYTF.